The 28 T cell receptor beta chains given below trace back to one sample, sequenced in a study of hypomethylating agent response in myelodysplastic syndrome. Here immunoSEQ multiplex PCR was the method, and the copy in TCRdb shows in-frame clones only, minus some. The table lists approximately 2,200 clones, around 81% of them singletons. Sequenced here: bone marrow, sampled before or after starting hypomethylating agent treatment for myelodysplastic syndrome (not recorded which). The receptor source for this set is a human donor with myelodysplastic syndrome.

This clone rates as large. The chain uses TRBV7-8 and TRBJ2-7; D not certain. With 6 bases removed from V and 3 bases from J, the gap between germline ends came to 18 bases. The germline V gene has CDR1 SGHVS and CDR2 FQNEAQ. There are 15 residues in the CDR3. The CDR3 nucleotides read TGTGCCAGCAGTCCGAGCAGAGACAAGGACTACGAGCAGTACTTC. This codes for CASSPSRDKDYEQYF.

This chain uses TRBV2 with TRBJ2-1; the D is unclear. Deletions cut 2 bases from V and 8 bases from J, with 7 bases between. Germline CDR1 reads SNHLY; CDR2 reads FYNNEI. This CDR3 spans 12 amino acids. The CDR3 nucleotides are TGTGCCAGCAGTGAATGGCTGCATGAGCAGTTCTTC. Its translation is CASSEWLHEQFF.

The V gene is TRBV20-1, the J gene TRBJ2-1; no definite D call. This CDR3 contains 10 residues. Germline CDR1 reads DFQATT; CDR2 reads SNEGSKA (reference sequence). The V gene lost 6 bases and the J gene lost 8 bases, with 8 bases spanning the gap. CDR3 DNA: TGCAGTGCCGGTAGGGATGAGCAGTTCTTC. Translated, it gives CSAGRDEQFF.

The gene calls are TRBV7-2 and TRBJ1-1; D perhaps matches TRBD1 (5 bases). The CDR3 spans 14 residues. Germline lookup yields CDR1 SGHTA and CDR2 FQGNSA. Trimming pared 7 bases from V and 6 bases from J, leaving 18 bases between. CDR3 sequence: CASKRDGAGSEAFF. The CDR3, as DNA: TGTGCCAGCAAGAGAGACGGGGCTGGGTCTGAAGCTTTCTTT.

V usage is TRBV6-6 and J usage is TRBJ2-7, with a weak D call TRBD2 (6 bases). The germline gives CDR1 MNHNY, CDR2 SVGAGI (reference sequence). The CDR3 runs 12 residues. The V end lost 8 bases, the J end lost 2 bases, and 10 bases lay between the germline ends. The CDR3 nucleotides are TGTGCCAGCGGGGACTTAACCTACGAGCAGTACTTC. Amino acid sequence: CASGDLTYEQYF.

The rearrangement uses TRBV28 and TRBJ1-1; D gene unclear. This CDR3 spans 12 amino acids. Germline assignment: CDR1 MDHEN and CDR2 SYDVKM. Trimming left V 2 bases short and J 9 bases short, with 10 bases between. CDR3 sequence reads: CASSLGRGKAFF. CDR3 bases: TGTGCCAGCAGTTTAGGGCGTGGGAAAGCTTTCTTT. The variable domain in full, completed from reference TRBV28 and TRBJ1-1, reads DVKVTQSSRYLVKRTGEKVFLECVQDMDHENMFWYRQDPGLGLRLIYFSYDVKMKEKGDIPEGYSVSREKKERFSLILESASTNQTSMYLCASSLGRGKAFFGQGTRLTVV.

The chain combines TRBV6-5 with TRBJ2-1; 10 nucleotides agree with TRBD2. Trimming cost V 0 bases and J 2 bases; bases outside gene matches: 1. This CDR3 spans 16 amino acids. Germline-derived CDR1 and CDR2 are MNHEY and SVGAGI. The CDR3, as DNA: TGTGCCAGCAGTTACTCGAGCGGGGGGGCCTACAATGAGCAGTTCTTC. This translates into CASSYSSGGAYNEQFF.

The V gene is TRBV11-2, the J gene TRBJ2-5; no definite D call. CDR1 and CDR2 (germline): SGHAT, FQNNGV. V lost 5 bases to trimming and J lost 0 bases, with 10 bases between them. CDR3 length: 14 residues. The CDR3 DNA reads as TGTGCCAGCAGCCCCCTCGGGTACCAAGAGACCCAGTACTTC. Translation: CASSPLGYQETQYF.

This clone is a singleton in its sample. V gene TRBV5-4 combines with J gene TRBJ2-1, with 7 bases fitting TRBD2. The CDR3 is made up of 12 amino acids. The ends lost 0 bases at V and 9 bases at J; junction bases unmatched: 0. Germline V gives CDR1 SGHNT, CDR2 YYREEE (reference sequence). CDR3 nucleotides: TGTGCCAGCAGCTTGGGCGGGGGTGAGCAGTTCTTC. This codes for CASSLGGGEQFF.

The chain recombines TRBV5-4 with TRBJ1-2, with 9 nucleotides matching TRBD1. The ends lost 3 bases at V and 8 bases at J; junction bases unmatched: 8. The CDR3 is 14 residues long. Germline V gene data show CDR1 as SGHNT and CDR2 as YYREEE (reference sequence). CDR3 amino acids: CASSWARTGDGYTF. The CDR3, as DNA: TGTGCCAGCAGCTGGGCCCGGACAGGGGACGGCTACACCTTC. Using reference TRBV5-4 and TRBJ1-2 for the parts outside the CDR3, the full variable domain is ETGVTQSPTHLIKTRGQQVTLRCSSQSGHNTVSWYQQALGQGPQFIFQYYREEENGRGNFPPRFSGLQFPNYSSELNVNALELDDSALYLCASSWARTGDGYTFGSGTRLTVV.

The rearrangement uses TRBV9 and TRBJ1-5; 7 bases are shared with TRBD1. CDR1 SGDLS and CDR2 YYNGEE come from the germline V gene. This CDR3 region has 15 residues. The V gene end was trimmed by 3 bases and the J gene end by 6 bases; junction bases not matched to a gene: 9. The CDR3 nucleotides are TGTGCCAGCAGCGACCAAGGGGGCGAGGGTCAGCCCCAGCATTTT. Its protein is CASSDQGGEGQPQHF.

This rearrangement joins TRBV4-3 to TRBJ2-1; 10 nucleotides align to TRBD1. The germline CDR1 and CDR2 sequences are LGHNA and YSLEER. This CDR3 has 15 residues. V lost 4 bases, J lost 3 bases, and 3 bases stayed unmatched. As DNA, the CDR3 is TGCGCCAGCAGCCTCGGGACAGGGGACTACAATGAGCAGTTCTTC. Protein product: CASSLGTGDYNEQFF.

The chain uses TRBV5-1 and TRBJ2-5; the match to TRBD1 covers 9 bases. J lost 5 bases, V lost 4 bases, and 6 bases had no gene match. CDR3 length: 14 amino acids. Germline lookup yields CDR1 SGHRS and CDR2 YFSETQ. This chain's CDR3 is CASSRDGQGETQYF. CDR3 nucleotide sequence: TGCGCCAGCAGCAGAGATGGACAGGGGGAGACCCAGTACTTC.

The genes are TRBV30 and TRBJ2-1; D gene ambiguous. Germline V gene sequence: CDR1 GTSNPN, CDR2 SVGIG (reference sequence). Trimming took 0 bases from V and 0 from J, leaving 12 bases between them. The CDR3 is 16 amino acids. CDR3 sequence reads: CAWSVGFAGSYNEQFF. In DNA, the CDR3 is TGTGCCTGGAGTGTCGGATTCGCCGGCTCCTACAATGAGCAGTTCTTC.

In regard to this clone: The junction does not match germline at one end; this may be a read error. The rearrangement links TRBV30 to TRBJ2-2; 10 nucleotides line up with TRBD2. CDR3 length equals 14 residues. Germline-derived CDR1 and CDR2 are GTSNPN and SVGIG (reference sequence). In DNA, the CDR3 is TGTGCCTGGACTAGCGGGAGAGGAGCCGGGGAGCCGTTTTTT. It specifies CAWTSGRGAGEPFF.

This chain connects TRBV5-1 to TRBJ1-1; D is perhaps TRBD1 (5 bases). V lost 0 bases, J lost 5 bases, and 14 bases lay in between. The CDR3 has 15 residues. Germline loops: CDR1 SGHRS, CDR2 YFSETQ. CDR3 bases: TGCGCCAGCAGCTTGGGGGGGAGCGATCCGACTGAAGCTTTCTTT. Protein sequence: CASSLGGSDPTEAFF.

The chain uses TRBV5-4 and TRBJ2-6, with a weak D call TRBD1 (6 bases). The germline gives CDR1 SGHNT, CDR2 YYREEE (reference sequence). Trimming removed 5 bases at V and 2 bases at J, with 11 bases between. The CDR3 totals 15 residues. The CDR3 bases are TGTGCCAGCAGTAATGGACAGCCTGGGGCCAACGTCCTGACTTTC. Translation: CASSNGQPGANVLTF.

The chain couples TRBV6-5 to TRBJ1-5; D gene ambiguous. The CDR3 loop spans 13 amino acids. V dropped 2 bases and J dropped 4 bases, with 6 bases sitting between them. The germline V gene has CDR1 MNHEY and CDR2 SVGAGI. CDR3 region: CASSYADNQPQHF. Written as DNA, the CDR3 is TGTGCCAGCAGTTACGCAGATAATCAGCCCCAGCATTTT.

The CDR3 here is CASSLWTSNTGELFF. The CDR3 DNA is TGTGCCAGCAGCTTATGGACTAGCAACACCGGGGAGCTGTTTTTT. V gene TRBV7-6 combines with J gene TRBJ2-2; TRBD2 aligns across 8 bases. The trim removed 2 bases at V and 2 bases at J, leaving 1 base unmatched. CDR1 and CDR2 (germline): SGHVS, FNYEAQ. This CDR3 region has 15 residues.

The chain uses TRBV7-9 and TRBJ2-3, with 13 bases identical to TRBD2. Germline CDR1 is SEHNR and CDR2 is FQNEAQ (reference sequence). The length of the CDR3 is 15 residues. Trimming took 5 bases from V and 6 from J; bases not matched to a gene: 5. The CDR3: CASSLLAGGPDTQYF. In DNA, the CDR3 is TGTGCCAGCAGCCTACTAGCGGGAGGGCCCGATACGCAGTATTTT.

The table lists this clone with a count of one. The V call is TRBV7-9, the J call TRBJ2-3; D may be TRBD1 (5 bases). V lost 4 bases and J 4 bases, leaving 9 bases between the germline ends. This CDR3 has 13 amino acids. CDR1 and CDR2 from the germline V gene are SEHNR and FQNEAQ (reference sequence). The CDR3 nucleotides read TGTGCCAGCAGCTCAAGGGGCCCAGATACGCAGTATTTT. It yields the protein CASSSRGPDTQYF.

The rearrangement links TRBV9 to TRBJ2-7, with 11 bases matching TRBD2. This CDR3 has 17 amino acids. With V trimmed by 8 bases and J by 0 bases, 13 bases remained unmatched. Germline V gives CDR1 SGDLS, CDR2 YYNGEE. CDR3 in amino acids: CASNTSGGVLNSYEQYF. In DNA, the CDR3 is TGTGCCAGTAATACTAGCGGGGGAGTTTTAAACTCCTACGAGCAGTACTTC.

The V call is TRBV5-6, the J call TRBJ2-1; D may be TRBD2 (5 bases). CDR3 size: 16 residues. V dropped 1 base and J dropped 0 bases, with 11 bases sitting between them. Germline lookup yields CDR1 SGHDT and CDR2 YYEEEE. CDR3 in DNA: TGTGCCAGCAGCTTGTCGGCGGGCCGCTCCTACAATGAGCAGTTCTTC. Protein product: CASSLSAGRSYNEQFF.

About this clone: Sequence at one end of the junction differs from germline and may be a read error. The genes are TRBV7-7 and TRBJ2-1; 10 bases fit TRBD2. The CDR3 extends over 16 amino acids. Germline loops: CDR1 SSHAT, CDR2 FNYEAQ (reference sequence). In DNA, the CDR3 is TGTGCTAGCAGCCCAATCAGGCTAGCGGGGGACAATGAGCAGTTCTTC. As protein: CASSPIRLAGDNEQFF.

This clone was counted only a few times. The CDR3 bases are TGTGCCAGCGGCGCCGCTGACAGGCCTAACTATGGCTACACCTTC. Its protein is CASGAADRPNYGYTF. This chain connects TRBV5-6 to TRBJ1-2; D may be TRBD1 (6 bases). The CDR3 consists of 15 residues. V was trimmed by 7 bases and J by 0 bases, leaving 16 bases between them. The germline V gene encodes CDR1 SGHDT and CDR2 YYEEEE.

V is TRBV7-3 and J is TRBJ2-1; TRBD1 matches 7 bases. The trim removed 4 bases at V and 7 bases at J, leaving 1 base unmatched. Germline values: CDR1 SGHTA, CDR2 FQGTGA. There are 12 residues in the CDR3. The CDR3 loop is CASSWGQNEQFF. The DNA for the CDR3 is TGTGCCAGCAGCTGGGGACAGAATGAGCAGTTCTTC.

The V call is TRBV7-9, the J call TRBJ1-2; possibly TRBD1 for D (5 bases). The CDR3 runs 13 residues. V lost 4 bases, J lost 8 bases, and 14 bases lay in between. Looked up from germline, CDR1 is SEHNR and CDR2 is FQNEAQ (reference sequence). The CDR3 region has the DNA TGTGCCAGCAGCTCAGAGGGGAAGGGGGGCTACACCTTC. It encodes CASSSEGKGGYTF.

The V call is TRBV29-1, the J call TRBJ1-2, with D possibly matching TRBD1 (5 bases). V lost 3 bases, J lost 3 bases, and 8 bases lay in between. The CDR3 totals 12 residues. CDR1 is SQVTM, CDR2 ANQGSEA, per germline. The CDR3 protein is CSVDQGDYGYTF. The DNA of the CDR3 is TGCAGCGTTGACCAAGGGGACTATGGCTACACCTTC.